The 22 T cell receptor beta chains presented below share a single source sample, sequenced in a study of T-cell reconstitution after alpha-beta-depleted transplantation in children. The authors prepared the TCRbeta library with unique molecular identifiers. TCRdb called the PCR reads again in MiXCR, with one record for every CDR3 protein. There are fewer than 550,000 distinct CDR3 sequences in the sample; roughly 10% occur only once, and around 15% lies in the top ten. The source material was PBMCs, mostly from graft donor cells, sampled 180 days after TCRalphabeta/CD19-depleted stem cell transplant. The source of these receptors is a female patient aged 2-10 years who had a stem cell transplant for aplastic anemia, so the T cells may come from the graft donor.

This clonotype was observed at least ten times. The CDR3 reads CSVERTGWTTDTQYF. The DNA of the CDR3 is TGCAGCGTTGAACGGACAGGGTGGACCACAGATACGCAGTATTTT. V and J are TRBV29-1 and TRBJ2-3; the match to TRBD1 covers 8 bases. V dropped 2 bases and J dropped 2; count of bases not matched to a gene: 6. The CDR3 loop spans 15 amino acids. Germline assignment: CDR1 SQVTM and CDR2 ANQGSEA.

This clonotype was observed a handful of times. The junction departs from the called germline gene at one end, perhaps through a read error. The chain links TRBV5-1 to TRBJ2-3, with 7 bases lining up with TRBD1. This CDR3 is built from 15 residues. CDR1 is SGHRS and CDR2 is YFSETQ in the germline V gene. This CDR3 is CATSPGTVSTDTQYF. The CDR3 nucleotides read TGCGCCACCAGCCCGGGGACAGTTAGCACAGATACGCAGTATTTT.

This clonotype was recorded many times. The chain joins TRBV15 to TRBJ1-5; D not resolved. The CDR3 consists of 13 residues. Germline values: CDR1 LNHNV, CDR2 YYDKDF (reference sequence). Trimming left V 0 bases short and J 3 bases short, with 3 bases between. The CDR3 spells CATSRDPNQPQHF. The CDR3 DNA reads TGTGCCACCAGCAGAGATCCCAATCAGCCCCAGCATTTT.

This chain uses TRBV3-1 with TRBJ2-1; D call uncertain. Trimming removed 3 bases at V and 6 bases at J, with 9 bases between. Germline CDR1 and CDR2: LGHDT and YNNKEL (reference sequence). This CDR3 has 13 residues. DNA of the CDR3: TGTGCCAGCAGCCATGCAGGTAGCAATGAGCAGTTCTTC. Protein product: CASSHAGSNEQFF.

The rearrangement links TRBV20-1 to TRBJ1-1; D is uncertain. The CDR3 totals 15 residues. Trimming shortened V by 0 bases and J by 1 base, and 12 bases separated the two germline ends. CDR1 and CDR2 from the germline V gene are DFQATT and SNEGSKA (reference sequence). The CDR3 DNA follows: TGCAGTGCTAGAGATCCGGGCAGAACGAACACTGAAGCTTTCTTT. It codes for CSARDPGRTNTEAFF.

This clonotype was counted at least ten times. The CDR3 DNA sequence: TGTGCCACCAGCAGAGGGGCGGACAGTTCAGAGCAGTTCTTC. Its translation: CATSRGADSSEQFF. The chain is built from TRBV15 and TRBJ2-1, with a possible D match to TRBD1 (6 bases). The V and J ends lost 1 base and 10 bases respectively, with 14 bases between them. This CDR3 has 14 amino acids. CDR1 and CDR2 from the germline V gene are LNHNV and YYDKDF (reference sequence).

This clonotype was picked up many times. The rearrangement joins TRBV6-5 to TRBJ1-4; TRBD1 aligns across 7 bases. This CDR3 is 14 amino acids long. Unmatched junction bases numbered 4, after V lost 2 bases and J lost 7 bases. Germline V gives CDR1 MNHEY, CDR2 SVGAGI. The CDR3 sequence: CASSYGTVGEKLFF. The CDR3 DNA is TGTGCCAGCAGTTACGGGACAGTTGGTGAAAAACTGTTTTTT.

This clonotype was seen only a few times. J is TRBJ2-5 and V is TRBV12-3 or TRBV12-4, with 7 bases that match TRBD2. The junction had 8 bases not matched to a gene; V was cut back by 5 bases and J by 5 bases. The CDR3 covers 14 residues. The DNA for the CDR3 is TGTGCCAGCAGTAGGACTAGATCGGGGGAGACCCAGTACTTC. It specifies CASSRTRSGETQYF.

This clonotype was counted between two and nine times. This sequence joins TRBV24-1 and TRBJ1-2, with D unclear. The V gene lost 7 bases and the J gene lost 2 bases, with 16 bases spanning the gap. Germline V CDR1 and CDR2: KGHDR, SFDVKD. This CDR3 region has 15 residues. The CDR3 is CATRESGGPNYGYTF. The CDR3 DNA is TGTGCCACCAGGGAGTCGGGAGGCCCGAACTATGGCTACACCTTC.

CDR3: CASRTGVGDTQYF. The DNA for the CDR3 is TGCGCCAGCCGGACAGGGGTAGGAGATACGCAGTATTTT. The chain combines TRBV5-1 with TRBJ2-3; 9 bases are shared with TRBD1. V shed 7 bases and J 5 bases; nucleotides not matched to a gene: 5. The CDR3 covers 13 residues. The germline CDR1 and CDR2 sequences are SGHRS and YFSETQ.

This rearrangement joins TRBV28 to TRBJ2-5; 8 bases match TRBD1. Germline lookup yields CDR1 MDHEN and CDR2 SYDVKM. V lost 3 bases to trimming and J lost 5 bases; unmatched junction nucleotides: 5. The CDR3 runs to 14 residues. The CDR3 sequence is CASSFWTGMETQYF. The CDR3 DNA follows: TGTGCCAGCAGTTTCTGGACAGGGATGGAGACCCAGTACTTC. Full variable domain (rest looked up from reference TRBV28 and TRBJ2-5): DVKVTQSSRYLVKRTGEKVFLECVQDMDHENMFWYRQDPGLGLRLIYFSYDVKMKEKGDIPEGYSVSREKKERFSLILESASTNQTSMYLCASSFWTGMETQYFGPGTRLLVL.

The chain employs TRBV29-1 and TRBJ1-1; TRBD1 matches at 7 bases. The trim removed 3 bases at V and 4 bases at J, leaving 5 bases unmatched. There are 13 residues in the CDR3. Germline values: CDR1 SQVTM, CDR2 ANQGSEA. The CDR3 here is CSVEVQGVTEAFF. CDR3 nucleotide sequence: TGCAGCGTTGAGGTCCAGGGGGTCACTGAAGCTTTCTTT.

The CDR3 region is CASSSPMTGADYGYTF. Here the CDR3 DNA reads TGTGCCAGCAGTTCGCCGATGACAGGGGCTGACTATGGCTACACCTTC. This chain connects TRBV6-2 or TRBV6-3 to TRBJ1-2; 8 bases match TRBD1. Germline lookup yields CDR1 MNHEY and CDR2 SVGEGT. The J segment lost 3 bases and the V segment lost 4 bases, leaving 10 bases of the junction unmatched. The CDR3 length is 16 residues.

This clonotype was counted a few times. This chain uses TRBV28 with TRBJ2-1, with D tentatively TRBD1 or TRBD2 (5 bases each). The CDR3 sequence is 14 residues long. From germline, CDR1 is MDHEN and CDR2 SYDVKM. Deletions cut 5 bases from V and 4 bases from J, with 12 bases between. The CDR3 region is CASSMGEPYNEQFF. Written as DNA, the CDR3 is TGTGCCAGCAGTATGGGGGAGCCTTACAATGAGCAGTTCTTC.

This clonotype was seen only a few times. This chain links TRBV20-1 with TRBJ2-4; D perhaps matches TRBD2 (6 bases). This CDR3 spans 15 amino acids. V lost 5 bases and J 1 base, leaving 15 bases between the germline ends. Germline CDR1 reads DFQATT; CDR2 reads SNEGSKA (reference sequence). This chain's CDR3 is CSAPPGVEAKNIQYF. CDR3 DNA: TGCAGTGCTCCCCCGGGGGTGGAGGCCAAAAACATTCAGTACTTC.

This clonotype was detected ten times or more. The chain recombines TRBV28 with TRBJ2-7; 8 bases are a match to TRBD1. Germline-derived CDR1 and CDR2 are MDHEN and SYDVKM. The CDR3 covers 17 residues. Losses at the gene ends were 4 bases for V and 3 bases for J; bases not matched to a gene: 14. In DNA form, the CDR3 reads TGTGCCAGCAGTTCCTTCCCAGGGGGCGCGGGACTCTACGAGCAGTACTTC. It translates to CASSSFPGGAGLYEQYF.

CDR3 region: CSARDLKEVNTEAFF. CDR3 coding DNA: TGCAGTGCTAGAGATTTAAAGGAAGTGAACACTGAAGCTTTCTTT. This chain links TRBV20-1 with TRBJ1-1; no definite D call. Germline V lookup: CDR1 DFQATT, CDR2 SNEGSKA (reference sequence). The CDR3 covers 15 residues. V lost 0 bases and J 0 bases, leaving 11 bases between the germline ends.

This chain joins TRBV5-1 and TRBJ2-1; 14 nucleotides match TRBD2. Germline values: CDR1 SGHRS, CDR2 YFSETQ. J gave up 7 bases and V 3 bases, and 6 bases lay outside the gene matches. CDR3 length: 16 amino acids. In nucleotides, the CDR3 is TGCGCCAGCAGCTGGCCGGGACTAGCGGGAGATAATGAGCAGTTCTTC. It encodes CASSWPGLAGDNEQFF.

The chain links TRBV28 to TRBJ2-1, with 10 bases lining up with TRBD1. CDR1 is MDHEN and CDR2 is SYDVKM in the germline V gene. The CDR3 covers 16 residues. The ends lost 2 bases at V and 8 bases at J; junction bases unmatched: 9. CDR3 region: CASSLKMGQGQDEQFF. DNA of the CDR3: TGTGCCAGCAGTTTAAAAATGGGACAGGGGCAGGATGAGCAGTTCTTC.

This CDR3 reads CASSRAIDTGELFF. The DNA of the CDR3 is TGTGCCAGCAGTAGAGCGATCGACACCGGGGAGCTGTTTTTT. This chain joins TRBV28 and TRBJ2-2; D remains unclear. Germline CDR1 and CDR2: MDHEN and SYDVKM. Trimming removed 5 bases from V and 3 bases from J, with 10 bases in between. CDR3 length: 14 residues.

V is TRBV5-1 and J is TRBJ2-6; no firm D call. Germline V gene sequence: CDR1 SGHRS, CDR2 YFSETQ. The CDR3 totals 15 residues. V was shortened by 2 bases and J by 4 bases, with 10 bases between the two germline ends. The CDR3 DNA follows: TGCGCCAGCAGCTTTCGCCCGACCGGGGCCAACGTCCTGACTTTC. Protein product: CASSFRPTGANVLTF.

This clonotype came up once. Sequence at one end of the junction differs from germline and may be a read error. The chain recombines TRBV24-1 with TRBJ2-6; possible D gene TRBD1, 5 bases. The CDR3 loop spans 15 amino acids. Germline CDR1 reads KGHDR; CDR2 reads SFDVKD. This CDR3 is CATSGGFSGANGLTF. The CDR3, as DNA: TGTGCCACCAGTGGTGGGTTCTCTGGGGCCAACGGCCTGACTTTC.